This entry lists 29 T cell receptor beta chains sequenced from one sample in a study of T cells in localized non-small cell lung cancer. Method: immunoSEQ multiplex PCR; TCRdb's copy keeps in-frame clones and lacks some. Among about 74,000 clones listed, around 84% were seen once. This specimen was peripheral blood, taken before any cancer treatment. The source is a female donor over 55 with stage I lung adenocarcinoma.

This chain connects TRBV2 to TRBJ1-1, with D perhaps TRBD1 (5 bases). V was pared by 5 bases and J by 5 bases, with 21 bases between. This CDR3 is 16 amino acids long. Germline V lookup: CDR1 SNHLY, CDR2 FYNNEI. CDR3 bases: TGTGCCAGCAGTCCCCACCTTGGAGGGGAGGGTACTGAAGCTTTCTTT. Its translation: CASSPHLGGEGTEAFF.

For the CDR3, the DNA is TGTGCCAGCTACCCCGCCGACTTTTTATACAATGAGCAGTTCTTC. The encoded protein is CASYPADFLYNEQFF. The V and J genes are TRBV28 and TRBJ2-1; D remains unclear. CDR3 length: 15 residues. V lost 8 bases, J lost 4 bases, and 18 bases lay in between. From germline, CDR1 is MDHEN and CDR2 SYDVKM.

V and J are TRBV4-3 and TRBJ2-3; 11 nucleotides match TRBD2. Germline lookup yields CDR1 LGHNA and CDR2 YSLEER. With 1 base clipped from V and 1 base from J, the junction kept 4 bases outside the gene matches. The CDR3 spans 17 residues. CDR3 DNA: TGCGCCAGCAGCCAAGGTGGGACTAGCGGACGCACAGATACGCAGTATTTT. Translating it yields CASSQGGTSGRTDTQYF.

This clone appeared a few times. The CDR3, as DNA: TGCGCCAGCAGCTGGGGGCCGATGAGAGGGGACAACACTGAAGCTTTCTTT. Protein: CASSWGPMRGDNTEAFF. This chain joins TRBV5-1 and TRBJ1-1, with D tentatively TRBD1 (6 bases). V was cut by 3 bases and J by 2 bases, with 20 bases left in between. The CDR3 is 17 residues long. Germline V CDR1 and CDR2: SGHRS, YFSETQ.

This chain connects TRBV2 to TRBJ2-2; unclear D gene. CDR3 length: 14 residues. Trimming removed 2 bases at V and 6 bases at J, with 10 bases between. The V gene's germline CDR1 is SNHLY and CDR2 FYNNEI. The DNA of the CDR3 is TGTGCCAGCAGTGAATCTTGGGTACCCGGGGAGCTGTTTTTT. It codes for CASSESWVPGELFF.

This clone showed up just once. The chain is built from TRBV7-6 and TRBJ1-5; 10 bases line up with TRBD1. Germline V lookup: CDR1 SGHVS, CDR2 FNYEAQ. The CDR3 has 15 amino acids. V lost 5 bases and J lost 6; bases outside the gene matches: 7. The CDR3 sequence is CASSPGTGERQPQHF. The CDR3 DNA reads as TGTGCCAGCAGCCCCGGGACAGGGGAGCGTCAGCCCCAGCATTTT.

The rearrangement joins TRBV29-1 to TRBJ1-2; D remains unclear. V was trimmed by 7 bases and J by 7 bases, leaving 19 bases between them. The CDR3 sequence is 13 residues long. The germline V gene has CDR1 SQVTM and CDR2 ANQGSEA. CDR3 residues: CSALSPPVAGYTF. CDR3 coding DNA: TGCAGCGCCCTGTCCCCCCCTGTAGCTGGCTACACCTTC.

DNA for the CDR3: TGTGCCAGCAGTGAGGAGGGCGATAGGCAGTTCTTC. It translates to CASSEEGDRQFF. V gene TRBV2 combines with J gene TRBJ2-1, with D possibly TRBD2 on 6 matching bases. The CDR3 has 12 amino acids. Germline CDR1 SNHLY, CDR2 FYNNEI. The germline V and J ends were trimmed by 3 bases and 12 bases, with 12 bases remaining between them.

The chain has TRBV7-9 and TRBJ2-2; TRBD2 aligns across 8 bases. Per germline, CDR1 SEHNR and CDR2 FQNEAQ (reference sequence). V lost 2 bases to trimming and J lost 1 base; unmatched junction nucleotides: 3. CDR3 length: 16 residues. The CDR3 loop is CASSLSSGRNTGELFF. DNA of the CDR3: TGTGCCAGCAGCTTATCAAGCGGGAGGAACACCGGGGAGCTGTTTTTT.

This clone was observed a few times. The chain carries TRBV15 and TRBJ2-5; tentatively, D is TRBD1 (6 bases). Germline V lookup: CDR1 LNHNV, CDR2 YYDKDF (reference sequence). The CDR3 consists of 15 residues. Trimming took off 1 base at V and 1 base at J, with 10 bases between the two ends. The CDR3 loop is CATSRGGPFQETQYF. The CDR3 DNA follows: TGTGCCACCAGCAGAGGGGGGCCATTCCAAGAGACCCAGTACTTC.

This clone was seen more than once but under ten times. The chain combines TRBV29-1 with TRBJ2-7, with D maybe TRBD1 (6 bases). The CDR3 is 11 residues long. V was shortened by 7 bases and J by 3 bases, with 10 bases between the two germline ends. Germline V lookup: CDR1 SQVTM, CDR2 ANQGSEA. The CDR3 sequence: CSAHRDYEQYF. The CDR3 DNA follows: TGCAGCGCACACAGGGACTACGAGCAGTACTTC.

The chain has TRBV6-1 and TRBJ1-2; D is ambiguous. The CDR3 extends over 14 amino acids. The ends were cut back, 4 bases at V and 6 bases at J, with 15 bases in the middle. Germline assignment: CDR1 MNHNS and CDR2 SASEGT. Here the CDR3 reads CASSAREIENGYTF. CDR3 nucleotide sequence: TGTGCCAGCAGTGCCCGGGAGATCGAGAATGGCTACACCTTC.

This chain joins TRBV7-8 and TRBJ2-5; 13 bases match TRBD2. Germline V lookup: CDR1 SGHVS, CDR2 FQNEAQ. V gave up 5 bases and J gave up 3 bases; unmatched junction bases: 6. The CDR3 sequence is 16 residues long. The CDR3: CASSPLGLAGKETQYF. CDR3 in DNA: TGTGCCAGCAGCCCCTTGGGACTAGCGGGAAAAGAGACCCAGTACTTC.

The CDR3 nucleotides are TGTGCCAGTAGTTCAAGTTCGGGGGCGTGGGCTTTCTTT. As protein: CASSSSSGAWAFF. This sequence joins TRBV19 and TRBJ1-1; perhaps TRBD1 as D (6 bases). V lost 5 bases and J 11 bases, leaving 18 bases between the germline ends. CDR3 length: 13 amino acids. The germline gives CDR1 LNHDA, CDR2 SQIVND (reference sequence).

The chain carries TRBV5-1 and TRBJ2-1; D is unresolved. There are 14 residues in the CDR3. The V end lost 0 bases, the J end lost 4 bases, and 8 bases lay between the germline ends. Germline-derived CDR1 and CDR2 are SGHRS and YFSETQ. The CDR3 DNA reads TGCGCCAGCAGCTTGGTTGCCCCTTACAATGAGCAGTTCTTC. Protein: CASSLVAPYNEQFF.

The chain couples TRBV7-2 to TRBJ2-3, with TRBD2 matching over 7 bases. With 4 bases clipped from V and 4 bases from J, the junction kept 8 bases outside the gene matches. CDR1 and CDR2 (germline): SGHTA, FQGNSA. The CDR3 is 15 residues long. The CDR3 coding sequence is TGTGCCAGCAGCTCCCTGGCGGGAGTAGCAGATACGCAGTATTTT. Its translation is CASSSLAGVADTQYF.

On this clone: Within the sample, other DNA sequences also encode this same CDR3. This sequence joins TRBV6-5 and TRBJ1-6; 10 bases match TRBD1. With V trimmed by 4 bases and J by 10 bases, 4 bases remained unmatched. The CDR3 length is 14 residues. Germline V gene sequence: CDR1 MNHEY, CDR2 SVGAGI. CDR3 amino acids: CASSFRDRGSPLHF. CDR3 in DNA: TGTGCCAGCAGTTTCCGGGACAGGGGATCACCCCTCCACTTT.

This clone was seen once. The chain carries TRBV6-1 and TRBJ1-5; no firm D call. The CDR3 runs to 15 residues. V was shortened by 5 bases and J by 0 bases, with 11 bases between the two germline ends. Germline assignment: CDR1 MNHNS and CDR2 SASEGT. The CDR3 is CASSFFRDSNQPQHF. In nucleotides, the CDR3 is TGTGCCAGCAGTTTCTTTCGGGATAGCAATCAGCCCCAGCATTTT.

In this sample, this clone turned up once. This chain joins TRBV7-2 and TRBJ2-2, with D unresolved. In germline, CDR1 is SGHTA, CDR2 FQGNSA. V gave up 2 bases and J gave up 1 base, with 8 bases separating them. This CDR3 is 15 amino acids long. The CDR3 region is CASSLFRKNTGELFF. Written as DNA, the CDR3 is TGTGCCAGCAGCTTATTCAGGAAGAACACCGGGGAGCTGTTTTTT.

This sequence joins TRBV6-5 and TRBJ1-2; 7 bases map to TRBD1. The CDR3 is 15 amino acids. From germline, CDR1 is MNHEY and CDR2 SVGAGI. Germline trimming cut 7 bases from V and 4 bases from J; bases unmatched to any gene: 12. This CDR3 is CASTLLPGQIYGYTF. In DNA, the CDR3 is TGTGCCAGCACCTTATTACCGGGACAGATCTATGGCTACACCTTC.

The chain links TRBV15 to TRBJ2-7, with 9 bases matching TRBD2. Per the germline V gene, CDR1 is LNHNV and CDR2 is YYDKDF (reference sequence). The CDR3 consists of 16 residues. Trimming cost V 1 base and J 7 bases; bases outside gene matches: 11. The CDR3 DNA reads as TGTGCCACCAGCAGAGGCATGACTAGCGGTGCTTGGGAGCAGTACTTC. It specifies CATSRGMTSGAWEQYF.

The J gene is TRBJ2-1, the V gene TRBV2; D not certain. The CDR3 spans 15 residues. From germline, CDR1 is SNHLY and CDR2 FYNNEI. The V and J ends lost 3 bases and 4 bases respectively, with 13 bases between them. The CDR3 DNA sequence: TGTGCCAGCAGTGACGTAAAACCCTCATACAATGAGCAGTTCTTC. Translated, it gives CASSDVKPSYNEQFF.

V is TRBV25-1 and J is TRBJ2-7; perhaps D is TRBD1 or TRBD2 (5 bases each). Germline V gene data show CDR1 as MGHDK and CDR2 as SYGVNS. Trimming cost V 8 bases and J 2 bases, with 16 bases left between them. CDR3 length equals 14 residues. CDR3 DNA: TGTGCCAGCTCCCGGGACCTAAGTCCCTACGAGCAGTACTTC. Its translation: CASSRDLSPYEQYF.

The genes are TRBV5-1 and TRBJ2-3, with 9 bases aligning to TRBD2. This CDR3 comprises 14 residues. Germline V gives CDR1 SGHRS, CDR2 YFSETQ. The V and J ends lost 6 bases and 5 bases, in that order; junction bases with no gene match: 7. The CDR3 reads CASNGREGEDTQYF. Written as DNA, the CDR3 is TGCGCCAGCAATGGGCGGGAGGGAGAAGATACGCAGTATTTT.

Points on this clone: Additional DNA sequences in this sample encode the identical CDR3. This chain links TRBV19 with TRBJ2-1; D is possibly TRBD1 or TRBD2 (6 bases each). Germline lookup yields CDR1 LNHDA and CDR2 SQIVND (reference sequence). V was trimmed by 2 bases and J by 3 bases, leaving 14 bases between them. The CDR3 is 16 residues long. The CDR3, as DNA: TGTGCCAGTAGTATAAGTGCCGGGGGCAGCTACAATGAGCAGTTCTTC. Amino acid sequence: CASSISAGGSYNEQFF.

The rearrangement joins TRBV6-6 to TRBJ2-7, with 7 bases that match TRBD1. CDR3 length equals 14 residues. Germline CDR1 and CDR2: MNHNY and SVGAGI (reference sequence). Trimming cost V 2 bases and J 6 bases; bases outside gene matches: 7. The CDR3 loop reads CASSYTPTGSEQYF. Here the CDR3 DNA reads TGTGCCAGCAGTTACACCCCGACAGGGAGCGAGCAGTACTTC.

CDR3 DNA: TGTGCCAGCAGTCCAAACAGGGGGAAACCCTATGGCTACACCTTC. Residues: CASSPNRGKPYGYTF. The chain combines TRBV28 with TRBJ1-2, with 8 bases fitting TRBD1. The length of the CDR3 is 15 residues. CDR1 and CDR2 from the germline V gene are MDHEN and SYDVKM. The V and J ends lost 5 bases and 4 bases, in that order; junction bases with no gene match: 9.

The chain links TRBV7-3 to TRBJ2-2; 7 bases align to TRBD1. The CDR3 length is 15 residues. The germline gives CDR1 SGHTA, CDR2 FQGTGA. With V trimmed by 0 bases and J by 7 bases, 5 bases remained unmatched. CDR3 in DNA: TGTGCCAGCAGCTTAACCCAGGGGGTTGGCGGGGAGCTGTTTTTT. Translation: CASSLTQGVGGELFF.

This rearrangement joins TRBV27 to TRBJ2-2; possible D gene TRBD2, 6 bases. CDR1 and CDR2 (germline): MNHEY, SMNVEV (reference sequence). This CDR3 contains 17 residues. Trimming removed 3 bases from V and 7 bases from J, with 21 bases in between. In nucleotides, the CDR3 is TGTGCCAGCAGTTTCTCAACCCCGTTACTAGCCGGCGGGGAGCTGTTTTTT. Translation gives CASSFSTPLLAGGELFF.